The table lists the clone carrying this T cell receptor (beta chain) with a few counts. Its target is unknown. V was trimmed by 1 base and J by 3 bases, leaving 14 bases between them. The CDR3 is 16 amino acids. Germline V lookup: CDR1 SGHTA, CDR2 FQGTGA. The sample originates from a study of post-analysis software for immune sequencing data. The library was made from cDNA and included unique molecular identifiers. Yield was roughly 0.5 million cDNA molecules from around 1 to 9.1 million T cells. TCRdb re-derived calls from the PCR reads in MiXCR, one entry per CDR3 protein. Here the sample spans 450,000 to 650,000 distinct CDR3 sequences, about 44% being singletons. Study outcomes and limitations: Patients had higher frequencies than controls of roughly five TRBV segments, including TRBV5-6, TRBV5-1 and TRBV20-1. Patients with multiple sclerosis recorded significantly lower normalized Chao1 diversity than controls, the study found.

Sample: blood. The receptor was isolated from a girl aged 5-17 years with multiple sclerosis. This chain links TRBV7-3 with TRBJ2-3; tentatively, D is TRBD1 or TRBD2 (5 bases each). The CDR3 region is CASSLMTGRETDTQYF. The CDR3, as DNA: TGTGCCAGCAGCTTAATGACGGGACGAGAGACAGATACGCAGTATTTT.